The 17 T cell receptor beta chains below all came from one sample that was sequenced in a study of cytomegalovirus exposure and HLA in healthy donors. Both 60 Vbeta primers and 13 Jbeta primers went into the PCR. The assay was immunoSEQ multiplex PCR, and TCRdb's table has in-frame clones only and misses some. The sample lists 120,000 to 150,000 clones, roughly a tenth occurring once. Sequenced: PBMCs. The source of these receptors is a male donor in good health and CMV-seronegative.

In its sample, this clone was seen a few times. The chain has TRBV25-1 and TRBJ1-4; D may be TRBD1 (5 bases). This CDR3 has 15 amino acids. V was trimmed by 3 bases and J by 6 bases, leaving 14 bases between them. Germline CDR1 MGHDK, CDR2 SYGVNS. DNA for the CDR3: TGTGCCAGCAGTGACCCCGGGAGGGGAGATGAAAAACTGTTTTTT. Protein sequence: CASSDPGRGDEKLFF.

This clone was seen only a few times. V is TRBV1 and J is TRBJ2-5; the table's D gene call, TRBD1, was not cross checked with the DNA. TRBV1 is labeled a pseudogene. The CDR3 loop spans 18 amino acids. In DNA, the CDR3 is TGCACCAGCAGCCCACCCCCCGGACAGAATAACGTAGAGTGGACCCAGTACTTC. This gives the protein CTSSPPPGQNNVEWTQYF.

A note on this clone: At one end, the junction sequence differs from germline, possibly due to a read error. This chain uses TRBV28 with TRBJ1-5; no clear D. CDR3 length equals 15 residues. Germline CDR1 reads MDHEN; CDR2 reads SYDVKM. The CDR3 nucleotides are TGTGCCAGCAGGGACTACAGCTATAGCAATCAGCACCAGCATTTT. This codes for CASRDYSYSNQHQHF.

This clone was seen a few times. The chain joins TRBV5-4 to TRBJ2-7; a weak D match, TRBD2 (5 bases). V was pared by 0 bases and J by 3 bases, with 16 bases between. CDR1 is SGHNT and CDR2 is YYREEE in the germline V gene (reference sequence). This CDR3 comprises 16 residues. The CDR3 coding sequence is TGTGCCAGCAGCTTGGGTTCCGGAGTAGGAGGCTACGAGCAGTACTTC. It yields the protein CASSLGSGVGGYEQYF.

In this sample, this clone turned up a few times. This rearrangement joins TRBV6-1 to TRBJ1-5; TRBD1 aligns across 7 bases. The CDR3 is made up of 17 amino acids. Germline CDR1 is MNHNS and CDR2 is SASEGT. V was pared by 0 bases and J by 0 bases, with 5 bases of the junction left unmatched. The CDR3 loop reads CASSEAGQLYSNQPQHF. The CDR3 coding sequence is TGTGCCAGCAGTGAAGCGGGACAGTTGTATAGCAATCAGCCCCAGCATTTT.

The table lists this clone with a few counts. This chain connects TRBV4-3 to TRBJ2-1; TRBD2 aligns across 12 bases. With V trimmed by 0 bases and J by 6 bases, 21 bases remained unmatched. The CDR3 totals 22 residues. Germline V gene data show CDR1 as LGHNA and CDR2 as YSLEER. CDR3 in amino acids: CASSQEPHVGLAGRPPPNEQFF. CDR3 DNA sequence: TGCGCCAGCAGCCAAGAGCCTCACGTTGGACTAGCGGGACGCCCACCCCCCAATGAGCAGTTCTTC.

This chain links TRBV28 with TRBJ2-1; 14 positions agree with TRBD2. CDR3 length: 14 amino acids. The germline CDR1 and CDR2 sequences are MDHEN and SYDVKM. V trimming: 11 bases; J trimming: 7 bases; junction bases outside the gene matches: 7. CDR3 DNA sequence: TGTGCCGGCGGACTAGCGGGAGGCGGAAATGAGCAGTTCTTC. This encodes CAGGLAGGGNEQFF.

The DNA of the CDR3 is TGTGCCAGCAGTTTACGGTCGAGCTCCTACGAGCAGTACTTC. Amino acids: CASSLRSSSYEQYF. This chain uses TRBV27 with TRBJ2-7; D is unresolved. V was clipped by 2 bases and J by 0 bases, with 8 bases between them. CDR3 size: 14 residues. From germline, CDR1 is MNHEY and CDR2 SMNVEV (reference sequence).

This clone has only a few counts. CDR3 region: CASGLHSRQGQGYTF. The CDR3, as DNA: TGTGCCAGCGGTCTACACTCTCGACAGGGGCAAGGCTACACCTTC. The chain joins TRBV27 to TRBJ1-2; 8 positions agree with TRBD1. The CDR3 is 15 residues long. Unmatched junction bases numbered 16, after V lost 8 bases and J lost 8 bases. Germline lookup yields CDR1 MNHEY and CDR2 SMNVEV (reference sequence).

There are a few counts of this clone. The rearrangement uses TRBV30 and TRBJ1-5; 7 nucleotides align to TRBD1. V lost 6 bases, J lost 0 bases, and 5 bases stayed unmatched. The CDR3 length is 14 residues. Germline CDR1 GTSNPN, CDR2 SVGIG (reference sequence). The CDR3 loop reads CACGQENSNQPQHF. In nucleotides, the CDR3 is TGTGCCTGCGGACAGGAGAATAGCAATCAGCCCCAGCATTTT.

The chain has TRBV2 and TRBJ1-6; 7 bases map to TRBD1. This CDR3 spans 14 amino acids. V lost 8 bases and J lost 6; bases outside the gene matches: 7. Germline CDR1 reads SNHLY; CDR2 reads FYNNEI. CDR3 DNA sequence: TGTGCCAGCTCCGGGACAGAGCTTAATTCACCCCTCCACTTT. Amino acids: CASSGTELNSPLHF. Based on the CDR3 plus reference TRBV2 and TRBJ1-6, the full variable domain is EPEVTQTPSHQVTQMGQEVILRCVPISNHLYFYWYRQILGQKVEFLVSFYNNEISEKSEIFDDQFSVERPDGSNFTLKIRSTKLEDSAMYFCASSGTELNSPLHFGNGTRLTVT.

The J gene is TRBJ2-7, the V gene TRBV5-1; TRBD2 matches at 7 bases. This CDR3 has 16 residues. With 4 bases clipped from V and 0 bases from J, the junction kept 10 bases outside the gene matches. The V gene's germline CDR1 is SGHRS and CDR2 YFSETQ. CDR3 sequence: CASSLGGRESSYEQYF. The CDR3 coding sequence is TGCGCCAGCAGCCTTGGCGGGCGGGAGAGCTCCTACGAGCAGTACTTC.

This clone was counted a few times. The DNA of the CDR3 is TGTGCCAGCAGTACGGGACTAGCGGGGCCCTACGAGCAGTACTTC. Translated, it gives CASSTGLAGPYEQYF. The chain combines TRBV6-5 with TRBJ2-7; 13 positions match TRBD2. V gave up 5 bases and J gave up 2 bases; unmatched junction bases: 3. The CDR3 is 15 amino acids. CDR1 and CDR2 (germline): MNHEY, SVGAGI.

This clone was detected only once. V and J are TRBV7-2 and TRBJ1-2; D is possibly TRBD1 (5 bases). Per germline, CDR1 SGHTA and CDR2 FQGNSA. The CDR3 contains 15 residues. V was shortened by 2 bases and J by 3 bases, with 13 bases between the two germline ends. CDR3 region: CASSLNRGSHYGYTF. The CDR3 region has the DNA TGTGCCAGCAGCTTAAATCGGGGGTCCCACTATGGCTACACCTTC.

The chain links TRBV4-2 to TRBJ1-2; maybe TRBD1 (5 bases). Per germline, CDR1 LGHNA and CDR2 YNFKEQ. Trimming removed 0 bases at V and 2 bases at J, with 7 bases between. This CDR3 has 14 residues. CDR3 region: CASSQDSGNYGYTF. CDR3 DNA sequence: TGTGCCAGCAGCCAAGATTCAGGGAACTATGGCTACACCTTC.

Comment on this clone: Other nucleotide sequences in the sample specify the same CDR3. CDR3: CASSILLQGYEQFF. CDR3 coding DNA: TGTGCCAGTAGTATCCTTCTCCAGGGTTATGAGCAGTTCTTC. The chain combines TRBV19 with TRBJ2-1; TRBD1 is a possible D gene (5 bases). The CDR3 length is 14 residues. The ends were cut back, 3 bases at V and 8 bases at J, with 14 bases in the middle. Germline loops: CDR1 LNHDA, CDR2 SQIVND (reference sequence).

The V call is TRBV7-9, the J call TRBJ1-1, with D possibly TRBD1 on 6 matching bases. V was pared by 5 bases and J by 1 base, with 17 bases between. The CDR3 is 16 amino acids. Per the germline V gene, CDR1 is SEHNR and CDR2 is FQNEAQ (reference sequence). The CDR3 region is CASSLTGKWTNTEAFF. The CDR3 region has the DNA TGTGCCAGCAGCCTGACAGGAAAATGGACGAACACTGAAGCTTTCTTT.